A single sample gave rise to the 3 T cell receptor beta chains below, sequenced in a study of cytomegalovirus exposure and HLA in healthy donors. This PCR relied on a set of 60 Vbeta primers and 13 Jbeta primers. Method: immunoSEQ multiplex PCR; TCRdb's copy keeps in-frame clones and lacks some. The table includes 100,000 to 150,000 clones, 8.5% detected once. Material for sequencing was PBMCs. The receptor set was obtained from a man aged 40-50 years in good health and CMV-seronegative.

The chain links TRBV6-1 to TRBJ1-4; TRBD1 matches 9 bases. This CDR3 comprises 16 residues. The junction had 7 bases not matched to a gene; V was cut back by 4 bases and J by 4 bases. Germline V gene lookup returns CDR1 MNHNS and CDR2 SASEGT. CDR3 sequence reads: CASSAAQGAFNEKLFF. The DNA of the CDR3 is TGTGCCAGCAGTGCCGCACAGGGGGCATTTAATGAAAAACTGTTTTTT.

Comments on this clone: The junction differs from germline at one of its ends, possibly a read error. The rearrangement uses TRBV5-1 and TRBJ2-1; TRBD1 is a possible D gene (5 bases). Germline V gene data show CDR1 as SGHRS and CDR2 as YFSETQ. The CDR3 totals 13 residues. This CDR3 reads CASSLDRLNAQFF. In nucleotides, the CDR3 is TGCGCCAGCAGCTTGGACAGGCTCAATGCGCAGTTCTTC.

The chain couples TRBV5-6 to TRBJ2-3, with D possibly matching TRBD2 (7 bases). CDR1 is SGHDT and CDR2 is YYEEEE in the germline V gene. CDR3 length: 12 amino acids. V was clipped by 0 bases and J by 14 bases, with 13 bases between them. CDR3: CASSLEGGVAYF. CDR3 nucleotide sequence: TGTGCCAGCAGCTTGGAGGGGGGGGTGGCGTATTTT.